The present T cell receptor (beta chain) was sequenced within a study of T cell changes during pregnancy in multiple sclerosis. TCRdb's copy holds only in-frame clones and misses some; the assay was immunoSEQ multiplex PCR. Of some 64,000 clones in the sample, just over 90% were seen once. The V gene's germline CDR1 is SGHAT and CDR2 FQNNGV. The CDR3 is 12 residues long. Trimming took off 2 bases at V and 4 bases at J, with 5 bases between the two ends. This specimen was peripheral blood, taken after pregnancy. The source of this sequence is a female donor with multiple sclerosis, enrolled in a pregnancy study. The chain is built from TRBV11-2 and TRBJ1-1; D remains ambiguous. The CDR3 here is CASSLIRTEAFF. The CDR3 DNA is TGTGCCAGCAGCTTAATTCGCACTGAAGCTTTCTTT.